Listed below are T cell receptor beta chains from one sample, sequenced in a study of identical twins. TCRdb itself ran the 5' RACE reads through MiXCR, one entry per CDR3 protein. This table holds more than 400,000 distinct CDR3 sequences, approximately 14% found once. This same sample was also part of a study on yellow fever vaccine responses in identical twins.

The specimen was CD4+ T cells sorted from blood. The receptors stem from a woman aged 18-29 years in good health. CDR3s include the opening cysteine and the closing phenylalanine or tryptophan. D genes are given only for firm matches. Not all rows give a size; the values are once, few, many and, for expanded clones, a class.

V	D	J	size	DNA	CDR3
TRBV7-2	NA	TRBJ2-1	few	TGTGCCAGCAGCTTAGCGGACTACTCCTCCTACAATGAGCAGTTCTTC	CASSLADYSSYNEQFF
TRBV20-1	TRBD2	TRBJ2-1	NA	TGCAGTGCTAGACCGGGACTAGTGGCGTACAATGAGCAGTTCTTC	CSARPGLVAYNEQFF
TRBV4-1	NA	TRBJ2-5	NA	TGCGCCAGCAGCCAAGTGGGGAGGAGCCAAGAGACCCAGTACTTC	CASSQVGRSQETQYF
TRBV7-3	TRBD1	TRBJ1-2	few	TGTGCCAGCAGCTTAAACTCGTTTGTAGGGCAGGGGGCTGATGGCTACACCTTC	CASSLNSFVGQGADGYTF
TRBV20-1	TRBD2	TRBJ2-1	few	TGCAGTGCTGAACCGGGACTAGGCTACAATGAGCAGTTCTTC	CSAEPGLGYNEQFF
TRBV5-1	NA	TRBJ2-1	NA	TGCGCCAGCAGCTTGAGGACTGACGGTAACAATGAGCAGTTCTTC	CASSLRTDGNNEQFF
TRBV3-1	TRBD2	TRBJ2-3	NA	TGTGCCAGCAGCCAACGATGGACTAGCGGGAGAGTAGGGGGAGATACGCAGTATTTT	CASSQRWTSGRVGGDTQYF
TRBV4-2	TRBD2	TRBJ2-1	many	TGTGCCAGCAGCCAAATGGGACTAGCGGGCGCTAGCTCCTACAATGAGCAGTTCTTC	CASSQMGLAGASSYNEQFF
TRBV5-1	NA	TRBJ2-3	NA	TGCGCCAGCAGCTTCAGAAGCACAGATACGCAGTATTTT	CASSFRSTDTQYF
TRBV20-1	TRBD2	TRBJ2-5	few	TGCAGTGCTAGAGATTCCGGACTAGCGGGGAGGGAGACCCAGTACTTC	CSARDSGLAGRETQYF
TRBV5-5	NA	TRBJ2-6	few	TGTGCCAGCAGCTCGATAGGGGCTACGGGGGCCAACGTCCTGACTTTC	CASSSIGATGANVLTF
TRBV29-1	NA	TRBJ2-7	few	TGCAGCGTTGAGTTGGACATCTCCTACGAGCAGTACTTC	CSVELDISYEQYF
TRBV12-3/TRBV12-4	NA	TRBJ2-1	NA	TGTGCCAGCAGTGAACAGGGCCCGAATGAGCAGTTCTTC	CASSEQGPNEQFF
TRBV12-3/TRBV12-4	NA	TRBJ2-1	NA	TGTGCCAGCAGTTTAGTAGGTATCAATGAGCAGTTCTTC	CASSLVGINEQFF
TRBV10-3	TRBD2	TRBJ2-7	NA	TGTGCCATCAGTCAGATAGCGGGATCCGCCTACGAGCAGTACTTC	CAISQIAGSAYEQYF
TRBV12-3/TRBV12-4	NA	TRBJ1-6	few	TGTGCCAGCAGCACCGGGACGGGCAATTCACCCCTCCACTTT	CASSTGTGNSPLHF
TRBV12-3/TRBV12-4	NA	TRBJ2-3	few	TGTGCCAGCAGTTTACGGGTGGGGGTTAGCACAGATACGCAGTATTTT	CASSLRVGVSTDTQYF
TRBV12-3/TRBV12-4	TRBD1	TRBJ2-7	NA	TGTGCCAGCAGTCCCAGACAGGGGCAGCAGTACTTC	CASSPRQGQQYF
TRBV3-1	NA	TRBJ2-4	NA	TGTGCCAGCAGCCCTTGGACGATAGCCAACATTCAGTACTTC	CASSPWTIANIQYF
TRBV20-1	NA	TRBJ2-7	NA	TGCAGTGTCGCACGGGACTCAGTGGCCTACGAGCAGTACTTC	CSVARDSVAYEQYF
TRBV27	TRBD2	TRBJ2-3	NA	TGTGCCAGCAGTTTATATGGTAGCCGAAGGACTAGCGGCACAGATACGCAGTATTTT	CASSLYGSRRTSGTDTQYF
TRBV7-6	NA	TRBJ2-5	NA	TGTGCCAGCAGCCTGACCATCCCGGAGACCCAGTACTTC	CASSLTIPETQYF
TRBV20-1	TRBD2	TRBJ2-1	NA	TGCAGTGCTAGAGCGAGCGGGAGTGGAGGTGAGCAGTTCTTC	CSARASGSGGEQFF
TRBV2	NA	TRBJ1-4	NA	TGTGCCAGCAACCACCGGAGGGGCACTAATGAAAAACTGTTTTTT	CASNHRRGTNEKLFF
TRBV14	NA	TRBJ2-1	NA	TGTGCCAGCAGCCCGTTAACTTTACAGGACAGACTCAATGAGCAGTTCTTC	CASSPLTLQDRLNEQFF
TRBV2	NA	TRBJ1-2	few	TGTGCCAGCAGCGAATGGGGGGCCATGGGAAAGGGCTACACCTTC	CASSEWGAMGKGYTF
TRBV29-1	TRBD2	TRBJ2-5	few	TGCAGCGTCCCAGGACTAGCGGGGGCGGAGACCCAGTACTTC	CSVPGLAGAETQYF
TRBV20-1	NA	TRBJ2-1	many	TGCAGTGCTAGACAAGGGATCGTCTACAATGAGCAGTTCTTC	CSARQGIVYNEQFF
TRBV29-1	NA	TRBJ1-2	few	TGCAGCGTGGCGAACCAGGGAGGCTACACCTTC	CSVANQGGYTF
TRBV28	NA	TRBJ2-5	many	TGTGCCAGCAGTTTACAGGGGTTGAGGGAGACCCAGTACTTC	CASSLQGLRETQYF
TRBV10-3	TRBD2	TRBJ2-3	NA	TGTGCCATCAGTGAAAGCCTAGCGGGGGCGGGGGAAGATACGCAGTATTTT	CAISESLAGAGEDTQYF
TRBV12-3/TRBV12-4	NA	TRBJ2-6	NA	TGTGCCAGCAGCCCCGTTGACGGGAGCTCTGGGGCCAACGTCCTGACTTTC	CASSPVDGSSGANVLTF
TRBV5-1	NA	TRBJ2-5	NA	TGCGCCAGCAGCCGGGGGACAGACACCCAAGAGACCCAGTACTTC	CASSRGTDTQETQYF
TRBV10-3	NA	TRBJ2-1	NA	TGTGCCGCGACCGGGACACAGAACAATGAGCAGTTCTTC	CAATGTQNNEQFF
TRBV10-3	NA	TRBJ2-7	NA	TGTGCCATCAGTGAAGGGTTCCCAAGCGAGCAGTACTTC	CAISEGFPSEQYF
TRBV11-3	TRBD1	TRBJ2-5	few	TGTGCCAGCAGCTTAGACCCGGGACAGGGGTTTGGAGAGACCCAGTACTTC	CASSLDPGQGFGETQYF
TRBV20-1	TRBD2	TRBJ2-1	few	TGCAGTGCTAGAGATCCAGCGGGGCTAGGGAATGAGCAGTTCTTC	CSARDPAGLGNEQFF
TRBV20-1	TRBD2	TRBJ2-4	few	TGCTGTGCTAGAGCGCCCGGGGGGGCGGCCAAAAACATTCAGTACTTC	CCARAPGGAAKNIQYF
TRBV7-9	TRBD2	TRBJ2-1	NA	TGTGCCAGCAGCTCCGAAGCGGGAGGGCGAAATGAGCAGTTCTTC	CASSSEAGGRNEQFF
TRBV3-1	TRBD1	TRBJ2-1	NA	TGTGCCAGCAGCCAGCCGGGACAGGGTAGGGGGGAGCAGTTCTTC	CASSQPGQGRGEQFF
TRBV20-1	NA	TRBJ2-7	NA	TGCAGTGCTAGAGATGGCCGGACAGCGACCTACGAGCAGTACTTC	CSARDGRTATYEQYF
TRBV5-1	TRBD2	TRBJ2-1	few	TGCGCCAGCAGTCGTCCTGGCGGGAGTTCATCCTACAATGAGCAGTTCTTC	CASSRPGGSSSYNEQFF
TRBV5-1	TRBD2	TRBJ2-1	NA	TGCGCCAGCAGCTTGACTAGCGGGAGTGTTGAGCAGTTCTTC	CASSLTSGSVEQFF
TRBV7-6	TRBD2	TRBJ2-5	few	TGTGCCAGCAGCCCGGGACTAGCGGGAGCATCTGAGACCCAGTACTTC	CASSPGLAGASETQYF
TRBV12-3/TRBV12-4	NA	TRBJ1-1	few	TGTGCCAGCAGTTTAATGGGGACCCAAGCTTTCTTT	CASSLMGTQAFF
TRBV18	NA	TRBJ1-3	NA	TGTGCCAGCTCACCAATGGACAGCTCTGGAAACACCATATATTTT	CASSPMDSSGNTIYF
TRBV3-1	NA	TRBJ2-5	few	TGTGCCAGCAGCCGGCAGTCGGGGGAGACCCAGTACTTC	CASSRQSGETQYF
TRBV25-1	NA	TRBJ2-1	NA	TGTGCCAGCAGTCGACACCATTTCTCCTACAATGAGCAGTTCTTC	CASSRHHFSYNEQFF
TRBV12-3/TRBV12-4	NA	TRBJ1-2	few	TGTGCCAGCAGTTTAGTCGGGGGTTTTAACTATGGCTACACCTTC	CASSLVGGFNYGYTF
TRBV12-3/TRBV12-4	NA	TRBJ1-2	many	TGTGCCAGCAGTTGGACGGATAACTATGGCTACACCTTC	CASSWTDNYGYTF
TRBV5-1	TRBD1	TRBJ2-7	many	TGCGCCAGCAGTCCGCCGGGACAGGGAACCTACGAGCAGTACTTC	CASSPPGQGTYEQYF